This T cell receptor beta chain emerged from a study of graft-versus-host responses after intestinal transplantation. For the study at large: Anti-thymocyte globulin induction preceded about 3 years of tacrolimus and steroid maintenance in all recipients. Findings of the study overall: Some GvH clones appeared in ileal mucosa or blood before recipient bone marrow.

The sample holds one count of this clone. As yet, its antigen is unknown. Germline assignment: CDR1 MDHEN and CDR2 SYDVKM. The germline V and J ends were trimmed by 5 bases and 0 bases, with 8 bases remaining between them. The CDR3 runs 14 residues. Generated by immunoSEQ multiplex PCR, the TCRdb table keeps only in-frame clones and is missing some. Among some 110,000 clones listed, 85% to 95% were seen once. The TCR was taken from a human donor who was the organ donor for an intestinal transplant. Sequenced material: unstimulated CD8+ T cells sorted from spleen or lymph node cells, taken before transplant. The V and J genes are TRBV28 and TRBJ2-1, with D unresolved. Here the CDR3 DNA reads TGTGCCAGCAGTGCAGTAAGCTCCTACAATGAGCAGTTCTTC. Translation: CASSAVSSYNEQFF.